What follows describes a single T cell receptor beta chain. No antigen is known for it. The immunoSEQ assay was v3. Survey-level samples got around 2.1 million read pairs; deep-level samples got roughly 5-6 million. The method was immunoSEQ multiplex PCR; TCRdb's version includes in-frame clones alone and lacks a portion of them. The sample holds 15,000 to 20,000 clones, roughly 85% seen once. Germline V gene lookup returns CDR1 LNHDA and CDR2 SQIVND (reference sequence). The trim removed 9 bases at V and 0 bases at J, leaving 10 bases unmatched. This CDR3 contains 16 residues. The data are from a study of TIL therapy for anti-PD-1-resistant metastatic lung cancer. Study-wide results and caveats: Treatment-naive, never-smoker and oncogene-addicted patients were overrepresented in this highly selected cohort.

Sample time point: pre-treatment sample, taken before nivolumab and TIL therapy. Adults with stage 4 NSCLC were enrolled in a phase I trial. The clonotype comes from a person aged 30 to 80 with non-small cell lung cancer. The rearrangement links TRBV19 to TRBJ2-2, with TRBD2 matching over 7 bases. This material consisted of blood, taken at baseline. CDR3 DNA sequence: TGTGCCAGCCAGCGCTGGGACTACCCGAACACCGGGGAGCTGTTTTTT. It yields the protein CASQRWDYPNTGELFF.